This T cell receptor beta chain was documented in a study of cytomegalovirus exposure and HLA in healthy donors. Study observations and caveats: Specificity of three CMV-associated chains for CMV antigens was verified in vitro. The listing of roughly 160 TCR beta chains classed them as cytomegalovirus-associated.

The table lists this clone with a few counts. Its antigen is not known. At one boundary the junction diverges from the germline segment, which might be a read error. The donors were in the approximately 130-subject validation cohort, distinct from the roughly 600-subject first cohort. Germline V CDR1 and CDR2: MNHEY, SMNVEV (reference sequence). The CDR3 covers 14 residues. Sequenced by immunoSEQ multiplex PCR; TCRdb stores in-frame clones only, minus some. The sample carries 150,000 or so clones, less than 90% recorded once. Input material: PBMCs. The TCR originated in a man between 25 and 39 years old in good health and CMV-seropositive. J is TRBJ1-5 and V is TRBV27, with 9 nucleotides matching TRBD1. Here the CDR3 DNA reads TGCTCCACGGGGCCGGGACAGGGAAATCAGCCCCAGCATTTT. Protein product: CSTGPGQGNQPQHF.